The 14 T cell receptor beta chains below were found in one sample sequenced in a study of CD8 T cells in ankylosing spondylitis. TCRdb analysed the 5' RACE reads with MiXCR anew, one entry per CDR3 protein. The data contain roughly 200,000 distinct CDR3 sequences, 9.5% to 15% of them singletons. Sample: blood, either unsorted or a sorted T cell fraction (not recorded which). These receptors all come from a male donor with ankylosing spondylitis or in good health (not recorded which).

This chain joins TRBV12-3 or TRBV12-4 and TRBJ1-5; the D is unclear. The CDR3 totals 12 residues. V was pared by 1 base and J by 6 bases, with 4 bases between. The CDR3 sequence: CASSLDGQPQHF. The CDR3, as DNA: TGTGCCAGCAGTTTAGACGGTCAGCCCCAGCATTTT.

The chain combines TRBV13 with TRBJ2-3; D may be TRBD2 (6 bases). Trimming removed 3 bases at V and 2 bases at J, with 15 bases between. This CDR3 is built from 16 residues. CDR1 and CDR2 from the germline V gene are PRHDT and FYEKMQ (reference sequence). CDR3 coding DNA: TGTGCCAGCAGCTTTAGGTTTTCGCGGGACACAGATACGCAGTATTTT. Its protein is CASSFRFSRDTDTQYF.

This clonotype occurred many times. At one boundary the junction diverges from the germline segment, which might be a read error. The chain links TRBV5-1 to TRBJ1-1; D unresolved. Per the germline V gene, CDR1 is SGHRS and CDR2 is YFSETQ. There are 12 residues in the CDR3. The CDR3 loop reads CASSLGSTEAFF. The CDR3, as DNA: TGCGCCAGCAGTTTGGGGAGCACTGAAGCTTTCTTT.

This clonotype showed up many times. This rearrangement joins TRBV12-3 or TRBV12-4 to TRBJ1-1, with D possibly TRBD1 on 6 matching bases. Between the trimmed V and J ends, which lost 3 bases and 4 bases, there was a span of 9 bases. The CDR3 extends over 13 amino acids. CDR3 loop: CASSFGGPTEAFF. In DNA form, the CDR3 reads TGTGCCAGCAGTTTCGGGGGGCCCACTGAAGCTTTCTTT.

This clonotype occurred a few times. The V gene is TRBV19, the J gene TRBJ2-1, with 10 bases fitting TRBD2. Looked up from germline, CDR1 is LNHDA and CDR2 is SQIVND (reference sequence). This CDR3 has 14 amino acids. V gave up 6 bases and J gave up 6 bases; unmatched junction bases: 5. The CDR3 DNA follows: TGTGCCAGTAGACTAGCGGGGAGCGTCAATGAGCAGTTCTTC. This gives the protein CASRLAGSVNEQFF.

The chain carries TRBV20-1 and TRBJ1-2; D call uncertain. Germline V CDR1 and CDR2: DFQATT, SNEGSKA (reference sequence). V lost 3 bases and J lost 3, with 11 bases in between. This CDR3 contains 13 residues. For the CDR3, the DNA is TGCAGTGCTAGGGGGAGCTCGGACTATGGCTACACCTTC. It codes for CSARGSSDYGYTF.

The genes are TRBV20-1 and TRBJ1-2; the D is unclear. The germline V and J ends were trimmed by 3 bases and 5 bases, with 10 bases remaining between them. CDR1 and CDR2 (germline): DFQATT, SNEGSKA (reference sequence). The CDR3 is 12 amino acids. Here the CDR3 DNA reads TGCAGTGCTAGCAGGCAGTTATATGGCTACACCTTC. Translated, it gives CSASRQLYGYTF.

The table lists this clonotype with a few counts. The chain carries TRBV4-1 and TRBJ2-3; 10 nucleotides align to TRBD1. The germline V gene encodes CDR1 MGHRA and CDR2 YSYEKL. With V trimmed by 5 bases and J by 2 bases, 4 bases remained unmatched. The CDR3 sequence is 15 residues long. The CDR3 region has the DNA TGCGCCAGCAGCGCCGGGACAGGGGTCACAGATACGCAGTATTTT. Translation gives CASSAGTGVTDTQYF.

This clonotype was counted a few times. CDR3 sequence: CASSLGVAASTDTQYF. The CDR3 coding sequence is TGTGCCAGCAGCCTAGGGGTGGCAGCTAGCACAGATACGCAGTATTTT. This chain links TRBV6-1 with TRBJ2-3; tentative D call: TRBD1 (5 bases). V dropped 6 bases and J dropped 0 bases, with 16 bases sitting between them. The CDR3 loop spans 16 amino acids. In germline, CDR1 is MNHNS, CDR2 SASEGT.

This clonotype was detected a few times. The gene calls are TRBV25-1 and TRBJ1-2; no firm D call. V dropped 5 bases and J dropped 7 bases, with 8 bases sitting between them. In germline, CDR1 is MGHDK, CDR2 SYGVNS. The CDR3 has 11 amino acids. For the CDR3, the DNA is TGTGCCAGCAGTAGGCGGGGTGGCTACACCTTC. This sequence encodes CASSRRGGYTF.

The rearrangement links TRBV10-3 to TRBJ2-3; unclear D gene. The V gene's germline CDR1 is ENHRY and CDR2 SYGVKD. V dropped 2 bases and J dropped 0 bases, with 12 bases sitting between them. This CDR3 has 16 amino acids. In DNA form, the CDR3 reads TGTGCCATCAGTGAGATTGTGGCTACAAGCACAGATACGCAGTATTTT. This sequence encodes CAISEIVATSTDTQYF.

The chain uses TRBV4-1 and TRBJ1-1; D perhaps matches TRBD1 (5 bases). The CDR3 covers 15 residues. In germline, CDR1 is MGHRA, CDR2 YSYEKL. Trimming shortened V by 0 bases and J by 5 bases, and 13 bases separated the two germline ends. The CDR3 sequence is CASSQDGGAGTEAFF. CDR3 nucleotide sequence: TGCGCCAGCAGCCAAGATGGAGGGGCGGGTACTGAAGCTTTCTTT.

The chain employs TRBV12-3 or TRBV12-4 and TRBJ1-4; D call uncertain. Trimming removed 1 base from V and 5 bases from J, with 8 bases in between. The CDR3 extends over 14 amino acids. The CDR3 sequence is CASSLGLGNEKLFF. The CDR3 region has the DNA TGTGCCAGCAGTTTAGGGTTAGGGAATGAAAAACTGTTTTTT.

J is TRBJ2-1 and V is TRBV6-1, with 8 bases fitting TRBD1. Germline-derived CDR1 and CDR2 are MNHNS and SASEGT. J lost 7 bases, V lost 5 bases, and 10 bases had no gene match. The CDR3 has 15 residues. Here the CDR3 reads CASSSGQGRGNEQFF. DNA for the CDR3: TGTGCCAGCAGTAGTGGACAGGGTCGGGGAAATGAGCAGTTCTTC.